This section outlines one TCR beta chain sequence together with its context. What it binds is unknown. This specimen belongs to a study of beta chain features in type 1 diabetes. Investigators reverse transcribed all isolated RNA, so they sequenced expressed TCRB transcripts. Method: immunoSEQ multiplex PCR; TCRdb's copy keeps in-frame clones and lacks some. This table holds under 50,000 clones, roughly 56% found once. Study results and caveats: In comparison with healthy donors, patients had naive, central memory and Treg TCRB repertoires that appeared more similar. Short templates might get an advantage during PCR, and this would be equal in patients and controls. There were fewer insertions and more deletions at the VDJ junctions of type 1 diabetes patients.

This CDR3 comprises 14 residues. Looked up from germline, CDR1 is SEHNR and CDR2 is FQNEAQ (reference sequence). The V segment lost 1 base and the J segment 3 bases; nucleotides outside the gene matches: 3. The rearrangement joins TRBV7-9 to TRBJ2-7, with 7 bases aligning to TRBD1. The sample comprised Tregs from blood. The TCR originated in a young woman in good health. The CDR3 is CASSLESGGYEQYF. CDR3 nucleotides: TGTGCCAGCAGCTTAGAGTCAGGGGGCTACGAGCAGTACTTC.